This T cell receptor beta chain was captured in a study of blood T cell repertoires in COVID-19. The authors' processing: Estimation of nucleated cell counts relied on the amplification of reference gene primers. Clones were sequenced by immunoSEQ multiplex PCR, and TCRdb holds only the in-frame ones, with some missing. That table gives V, J and clone size, and the DNA gave D and trimming. The sample yields a few hundred thousand clones, about 89% seen once. The specimen sequenced was peripheral blood. The TCR comes from a woman in her 50s who had recovered from COVID-19.

The CDR3 region is CASSLFGPPHTEAFF. The CDR3 DNA is TGTGCCAGCAGCTTATTTGGGCCCCCTCACACTGAAGCTTTCTTT. The chain combines TRBV7-9 with TRBJ1-1; no reliable D call. The CDR3 runs 15 residues. V gave up 2 bases and J gave up 3 bases, with 13 bases separating them. Germline CDR1 is SEHNR and CDR2 is FQNEAQ (reference sequence).